This TCR beta chain was observed in a study of early T cells in non-severe SARS-CoV-2 infection. In the study overall: Chains stayed unpaired after sequencing of bulk RNA from unsorted whole blood.

The CDR3 length is 14 residues. In germline, CDR1 is SGHDT, CDR2 YYEEEE. V was shortened by 4 bases and J by 10 bases, with 18 bases between the two germline ends. Individual cDNA molecules were tagged with unique molecular identifiers. MiXCR was run by TCRdb on the 5' RACE reads, yielding one entry per CDR3 protein. This repertoire shows about 29,000 distinct CDR3 sequences, roughly 5% found once; its top ten account for 4% to 5.5%. Study-level findings and limits: Missing private and CD4 specificities, VDJdb matching favored anti-spike CD8 responses.

This clonotype has a count of ten or more. The antigen is not known. This clonotype was sampled from an adult who was a healthcare worker with PCR-confirmed SARS-CoV-2 infection or an uninfected control (not recorded which). Material for sequencing was whole blood. The J gene is TRBJ2-1, the V gene TRBV5-6, with D possibly being TRBD1 (7 bases). In DNA form, the CDR3 reads TGTGCCAGCAGCCCCAGGGGGGTTTGGAACGAGCAGTTCTTC. Protein sequence: CASSPRGVWNEQFF.